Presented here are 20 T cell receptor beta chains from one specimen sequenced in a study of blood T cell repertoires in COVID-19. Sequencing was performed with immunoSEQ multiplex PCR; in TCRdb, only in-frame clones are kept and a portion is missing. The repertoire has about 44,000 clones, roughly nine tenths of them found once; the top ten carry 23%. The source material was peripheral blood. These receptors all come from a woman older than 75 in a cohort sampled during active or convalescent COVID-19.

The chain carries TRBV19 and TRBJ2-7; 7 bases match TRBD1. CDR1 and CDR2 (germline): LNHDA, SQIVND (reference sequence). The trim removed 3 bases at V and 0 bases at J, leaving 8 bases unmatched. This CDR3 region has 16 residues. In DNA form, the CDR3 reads TGTGCCAGTAGTATCTCCCAGGGGGTGTCCTCCTACGAGCAGTACTTC. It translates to CASSISQGVSSYEQYF.

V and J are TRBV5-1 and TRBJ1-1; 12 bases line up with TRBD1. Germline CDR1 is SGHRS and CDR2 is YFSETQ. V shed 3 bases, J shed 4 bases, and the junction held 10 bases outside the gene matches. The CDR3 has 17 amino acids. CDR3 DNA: TGCGCCAGCAGCTGGGGGACAGGGGGCGCTTTCGGCACTGAAGCTTTCTTT. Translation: CASSWGTGGAFGTEAFF.

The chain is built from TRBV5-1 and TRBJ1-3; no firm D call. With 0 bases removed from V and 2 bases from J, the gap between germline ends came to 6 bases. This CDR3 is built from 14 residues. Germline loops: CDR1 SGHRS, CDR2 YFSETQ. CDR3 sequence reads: CASSLDSAGNTIYF. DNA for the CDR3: TGCGCCAGCAGCTTGGACAGTGCTGGAAACACCATATATTTT.

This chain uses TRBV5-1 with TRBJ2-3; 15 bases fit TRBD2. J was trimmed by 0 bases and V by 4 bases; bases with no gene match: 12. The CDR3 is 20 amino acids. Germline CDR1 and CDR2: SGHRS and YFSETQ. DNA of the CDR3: TGCGCCAGCAGCCCCCGCCCCCGGACTAGCGGGGGGGCAAGCACAGATACGCAGTATTTT. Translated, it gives CASSPRPRTSGGASTDTQYF.

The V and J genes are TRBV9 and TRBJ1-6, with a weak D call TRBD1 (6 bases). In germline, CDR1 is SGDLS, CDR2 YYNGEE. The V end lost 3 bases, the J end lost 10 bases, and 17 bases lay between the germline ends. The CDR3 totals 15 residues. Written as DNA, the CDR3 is TGTGCCAGCAGCGCCCGACAGGATCGCAGATCACCCCTCCACTTT. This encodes CASSARQDRRSPLHF.

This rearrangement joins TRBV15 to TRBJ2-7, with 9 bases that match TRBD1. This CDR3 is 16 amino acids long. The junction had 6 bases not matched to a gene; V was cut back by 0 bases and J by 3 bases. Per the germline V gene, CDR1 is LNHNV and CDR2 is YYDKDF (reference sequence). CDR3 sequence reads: CATSRDSGTGFYEQYF. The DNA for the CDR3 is TGTGCCACCAGCAGAGATAGTGGGACAGGGTTCTACGAGCAGTACTTC.

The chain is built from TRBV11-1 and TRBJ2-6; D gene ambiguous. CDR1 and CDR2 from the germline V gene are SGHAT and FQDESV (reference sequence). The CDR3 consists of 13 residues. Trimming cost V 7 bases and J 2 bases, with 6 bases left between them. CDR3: CASTEAGANVLTF. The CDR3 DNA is TGTGCCAGCACCGAGGCTGGGGCCAACGTCCTGACTTTC.

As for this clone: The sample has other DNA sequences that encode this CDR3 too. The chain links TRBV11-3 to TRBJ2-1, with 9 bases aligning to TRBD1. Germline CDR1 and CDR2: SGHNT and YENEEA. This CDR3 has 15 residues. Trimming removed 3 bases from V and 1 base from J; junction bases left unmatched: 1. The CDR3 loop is CASSLDRGSYNEQFF. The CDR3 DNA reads TGTGCCAGCAGCTTGGACAGGGGATCCTACAATGAGCAGTTCTTC.

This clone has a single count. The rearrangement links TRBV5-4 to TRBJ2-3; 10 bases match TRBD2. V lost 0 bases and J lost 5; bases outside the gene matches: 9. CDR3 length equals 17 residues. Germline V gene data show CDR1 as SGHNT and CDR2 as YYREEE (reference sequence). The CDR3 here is CASSLEFASGRQDTQYF. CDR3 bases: TGTGCCAGCAGCTTGGAGTTCGCTAGCGGGAGACAAGATACGCAGTATTTT.

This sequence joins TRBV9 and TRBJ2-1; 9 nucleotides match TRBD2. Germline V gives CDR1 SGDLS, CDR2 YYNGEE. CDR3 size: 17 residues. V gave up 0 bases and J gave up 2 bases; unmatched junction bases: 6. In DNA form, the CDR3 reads TGTGCCAGCAGCGTAGACTCTGCGGGGGGGACCTACAATGAGCAGTTCTTC. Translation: CASSVDSAGGTYNEQFF.

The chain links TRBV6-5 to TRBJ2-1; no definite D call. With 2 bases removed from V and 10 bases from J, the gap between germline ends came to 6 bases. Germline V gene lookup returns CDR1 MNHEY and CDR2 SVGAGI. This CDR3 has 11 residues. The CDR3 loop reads CASSYLGEQFF. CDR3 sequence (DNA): TGTGCCAGCAGTTACCTCGGGGAGCAGTTCTTC.

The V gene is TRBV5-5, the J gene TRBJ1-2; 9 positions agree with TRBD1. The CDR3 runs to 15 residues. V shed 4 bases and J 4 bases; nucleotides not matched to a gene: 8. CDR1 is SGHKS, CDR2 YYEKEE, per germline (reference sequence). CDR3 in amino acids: CASSPRTGDTYGYTF. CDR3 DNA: TGTGCCAGCAGCCCTAGGACAGGGGACACCTATGGCTACACCTTC. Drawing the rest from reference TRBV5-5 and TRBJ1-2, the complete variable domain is DAGVTQSPTHLIKTRGQQVTLRCSPISGHKSVSWYQQVLGQGPQFIFQYYEKEERGRGNFPDRFSARQFPNYSSELNVNALLLGDSALYLCASSPRTGDTYGYTFGSGTRLTVV.

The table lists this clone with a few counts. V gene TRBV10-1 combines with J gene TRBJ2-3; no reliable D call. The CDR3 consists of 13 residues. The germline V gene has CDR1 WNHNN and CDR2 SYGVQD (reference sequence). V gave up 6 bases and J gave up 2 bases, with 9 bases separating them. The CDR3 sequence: CASSARDTDTQYF. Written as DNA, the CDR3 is TGCGCCAGCAGCGCAAGAGACACAGATACGCAGTATTTT.

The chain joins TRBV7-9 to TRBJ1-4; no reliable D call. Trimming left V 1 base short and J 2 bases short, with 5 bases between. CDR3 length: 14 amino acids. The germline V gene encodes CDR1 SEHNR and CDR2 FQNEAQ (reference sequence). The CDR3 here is CASSLGRTNEKLFF. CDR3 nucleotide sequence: TGTGCCAGCAGCTTAGGTCGGACTAATGAAAAACTGTTTTTT.

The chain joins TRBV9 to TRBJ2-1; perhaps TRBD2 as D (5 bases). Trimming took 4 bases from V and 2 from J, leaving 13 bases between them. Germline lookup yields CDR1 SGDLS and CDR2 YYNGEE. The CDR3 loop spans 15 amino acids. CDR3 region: CASSPPSGTYNEQFF. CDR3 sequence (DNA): TGTGCCAGCAGCCCTCCCAGCGGCACCTACAATGAGCAGTTCTTC.

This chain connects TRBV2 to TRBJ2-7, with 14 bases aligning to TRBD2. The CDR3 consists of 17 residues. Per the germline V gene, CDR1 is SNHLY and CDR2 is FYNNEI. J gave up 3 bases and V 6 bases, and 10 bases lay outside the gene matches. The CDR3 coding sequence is TGTGCCAGCAGGCCCGGGACTAGCGGGAGTCGCGGCTACGAGCAGTACTTC. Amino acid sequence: CASRPGTSGSRGYEQYF. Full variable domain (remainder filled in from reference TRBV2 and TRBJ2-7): EPEVTQTPSHQVTQMGQEVILRCVPISNHLYFYWYRQILGQKVEFLVSFYNNEISEKSEIFDDQFSVERPDGSNFTLKIRSTKLEDSAMYFCASRPGTSGSRGYEQYFGPGTRLTVT.

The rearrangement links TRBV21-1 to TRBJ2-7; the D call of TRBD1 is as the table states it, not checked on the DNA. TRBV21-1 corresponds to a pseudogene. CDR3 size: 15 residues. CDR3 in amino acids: CATTPAGRITYEQYF. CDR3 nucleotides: TGTGCCACCACACCCGCAGGGCGGATAACCTACGAGCAGTACTTC.

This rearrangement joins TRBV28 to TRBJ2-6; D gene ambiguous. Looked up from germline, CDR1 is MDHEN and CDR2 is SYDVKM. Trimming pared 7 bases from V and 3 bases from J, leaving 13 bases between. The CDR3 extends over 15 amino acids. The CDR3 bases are TGTGCCAGCAATCCTCCTAACAGTGGGGCCAACGTCCTGACTTTC. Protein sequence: CASNPPNSGANVLTF.

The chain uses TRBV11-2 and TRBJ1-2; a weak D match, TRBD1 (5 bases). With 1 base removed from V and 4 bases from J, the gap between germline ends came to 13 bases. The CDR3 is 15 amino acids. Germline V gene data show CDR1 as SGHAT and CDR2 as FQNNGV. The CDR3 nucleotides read TGTGCCAGCAGCTTAGGGGAGGGGTGGCTCTATGGCTACACCTTC. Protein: CASSLGEGWLYGYTF.

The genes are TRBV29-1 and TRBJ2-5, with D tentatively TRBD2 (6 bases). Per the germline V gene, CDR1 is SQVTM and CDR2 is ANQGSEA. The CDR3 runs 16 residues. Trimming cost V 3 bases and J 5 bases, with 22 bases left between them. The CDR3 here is CSVDVQRLAYLETQYF. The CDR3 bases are TGCAGCGTTGATGTTCAAAGGCTAGCGTATTTGGAGACCCAGTACTTC.